Each of the 20 T cell receptor beta chains below was sequenced from the same sample in a study of cytotoxic CD8 clonotypes in ibrutinib-treated CLL. Profiled with immunoSEQ multiplex PCR; TCRdb holds only in-frame clones, not every one. The sample yields fewer than 400,000 clones, about 64% seen once. The material sequenced was PBMCs, taken after 36 months of ibrutinib treatment. The receptors derive from a human donor with chronic lymphocytic leukemia.

The chain recombines TRBV29-1 with TRBJ1-1, with D perhaps TRBD1 (5 bases). Trimming removed 3 bases at V and 1 base at J, with 9 bases between. CDR3 length: 13 amino acids. Germline CDR1 SQVTM, CDR2 ANQGSEA. The CDR3, as DNA: TGCAGCGTTGACGGGACTGAGAACACTGAAGCTTTCTTT. Translated: CSVDGTENTEAFF.

This clone came up a few times. The chain employs TRBV11-1 and TRBJ2-7; D is unresolved. Germline V gives CDR1 SGHAT, CDR2 FQDESV (reference sequence). V lost 5 bases and J lost 3, with 14 bases in between. The CDR3 is 14 amino acids. The CDR3: CASSPPYGGYEQYF. The CDR3 DNA is TGTGCCAGCAGCCCCCCTTATGGCGGCTACGAGCAGTACTTC.

J is TRBJ2-6 and V is TRBV5-1; D gene uncertain. CDR3 length equals 19 residues. Trimming left V 5 bases short and J 2 bases short, with 23 bases between. Germline CDR1 reads SGHRS; CDR2 reads YFSETQ. The CDR3 coding sequence is TGCGCCAGCAGTCCCTACCCCGCTAGTAGGAGCGCTGGGGCCAACGTCCTGACTTTC. It translates to CASSPYPASRSAGANVLTF.

The V gene is TRBV7-6, the J gene TRBJ2-7, with 9 positions matching TRBD1. Germline loops: CDR1 SGHVS, CDR2 FNYEAQ. V gave up 0 bases and J gave up 0 bases; unmatched junction bases: 3. The CDR3 runs to 16 residues. CDR3 region: CASSLAGTGYSYEQYF. The CDR3 nucleotides are TGTGCCAGCAGCTTAGCCGGGACAGGGTACTCCTACGAGCAGTACTTC. Drawing the rest from reference TRBV7-6 and TRBJ2-7, the complete variable domain is GAGVSQSPRYKVTKRGQDVALRCDPISGHVSLYWYRQALGQGPEFLTYFNYEAQQDKSGLPNDRFSAERPEGSISTLTIQRTEQRDSAMYRCASSLAGTGYSYEQYFGPGTRLTVT.

This clone was seen just once. The chain is built from TRBV2 and TRBJ2-7, with D possibly called TRBD1 or TRBD2 (5 bases each). Germline lookup yields CDR1 SNHLY and CDR2 FYNNEI. The CDR3 runs to 14 residues. Trimming stripped 4 bases from V and 0 bases from J, with 10 bases between. CDR3 in DNA: TGTGCCAGCAGTGGGGGGTCCTTCTCCTACGAGCAGTACTTC. This sequence encodes CASSGGSFSYEQYF.

This rearrangement joins TRBV9 to TRBJ2-7; 8 bases are a match to TRBD1. J gave up 3 bases and V 2 bases, and 4 bases lay outside the gene matches. Germline V lookup: CDR1 SGDLS, CDR2 YYNGEE. The CDR3 sequence is 14 residues long. The CDR3 DNA reads as TGTGCCAGCAGCGTCCAGGGGGCCAGCTACGAGCAGTACTTC. Amino acids: CASSVQGASYEQYF.

The rearrangement uses TRBV7-3 and TRBJ2-3, with unresolved D. V lost 5 bases and J 0 bases, leaving 9 bases between the germline ends. Germline V CDR1 and CDR2: SGHTA, FQGTGA. The CDR3 is made up of 14 amino acids. The CDR3, as DNA: TGTGCCAGCAGCCCCCGTGACAGCACAGATACGCAGTATTTT. It specifies CASSPRDSTDTQYF.

The gene calls are TRBV5-6 and TRBJ2-7; 11 bases are shared with TRBD1. The J segment lost 3 bases and the V segment lost 2 bases, leaving 1 base of the junction unmatched. The CDR3 runs to 14 residues. Germline V gene data show CDR1 as SGHDT and CDR2 as YYEEEE. The CDR3 DNA sequence: TGTGCCAGCAGCTTAGGGACAGGGGGCTACGAGCAGTACTTC. Translating it yields CASSLGTGGYEQYF.

The V call is TRBV25-1, the J call TRBJ1-1, with D possibly TRBD1 on 5 matching bases. Per the germline V gene, CDR1 is MGHDK and CDR2 is SYGVNS. V dropped 9 bases and J dropped 3 bases, with 20 bases sitting between them. This CDR3 has 15 amino acids. The CDR3 sequence: CASKSREGLDTEAFF. For the CDR3, the DNA is TGTGCCAGTAAAAGCAGGGAGGGTCTGGACACTGAAGCTTTCTTT.

The gene calls are TRBV6-5 and TRBJ2-7, with 8 bases matching TRBD1. After removal of 4 bases from V and 3 bases from J, the junction contained 5 bases not matched to a gene. The CDR3 loop spans 14 amino acids. Germline assignment: CDR1 MNHEY and CDR2 SVGAGI. The CDR3 region is CASSSWGQDYEQYF. CDR3 nucleotide sequence: TGTGCCAGCAGTTCTTGGGGACAGGACTACGAGCAGTACTTC.

This chain connects TRBV6-5 to TRBJ2-5; D not resolved. Germline CDR1 MNHEY, CDR2 SVGAGI. Trimming left V 2 bases short and J 9 bases short, with 16 bases between. The CDR3 is 14 residues long. The CDR3 sequence is CASSYPGPHAAQYF. CDR3 DNA: TGTGCCAGCAGTTACCCTGGACCGCATGCGGCCCAGTACTTC.

This clone was counted a few times. The chain joins TRBV15 to TRBJ2-1; D ambiguous. Trimming pared 3 bases from V and 6 bases from J, leaving 3 bases between. The CDR3 runs 11 residues. From germline, CDR1 is LNHNV and CDR2 YYDKDF (reference sequence). CDR3 sequence reads: CATSSVNEQFF. DNA for the CDR3: TGTGCCACCAGCAGTGTCAATGAGCAGTTCTTC.

The CDR3 loop is CASSLTGTGPKTQYF. In nucleotides, the CDR3 is TGCGCCAGCAGCTTAACCGGGACAGGACCAAAGACCCAGTACTTC. The chain carries TRBV5-1 and TRBJ2-5, with 8 bases fitting TRBD1. V shed 2 bases and J 6 bases; nucleotides not matched to a gene: 9. The CDR3 is made up of 15 amino acids. Germline V gene sequence: CDR1 SGHRS, CDR2 YFSETQ.

This clone appeared once. The rearrangement links TRBV28 to TRBJ2-5, with 9 bases aligning to TRBD1. The CDR3 runs to 16 residues. V shed 6 bases and J 5 bases; nucleotides not matched to a gene: 13. CDR1 MDHEN and CDR2 SYDVKM come from the germline V gene. The CDR3 nucleotides are TGTGCCAGCAGCCCAACTCCGGGACAGGGTGGCGAGACCCAGTACTTC. Translating it yields CASSPTPGQGGETQYF.

The J gene is TRBJ2-7, the V gene TRBV6-1, with a possible D match to TRBD1 (6 bases). The CDR3 covers 15 residues. In germline, CDR1 is MNHNS, CDR2 SASEGT. The V and J ends lost 3 bases and 1 base respectively, with 13 bases between them. In DNA, the CDR3 is TGTGCCAGCAGTGACCCCGCCGACAGGTCCTACGAGCAGTACTTC. This encodes CASSDPADRSYEQYF.

The J gene is TRBJ1-1, the V gene TRBV27, with D unresolved. Per the germline V gene, CDR1 is MNHEY and CDR2 is SMNVEV (reference sequence). Trimming left V 3 bases short and J 0 bases short, with 11 bases between. There are 15 residues in the CDR3. The CDR3 here is CASSFIAQVNTEAFF. DNA for the CDR3: TGTGCCAGCAGTTTTATCGCACAAGTGAACACTGAAGCTTTCTTT.

The CDR3 reads CASSLVTGGSEQYF. The CDR3, as DNA: TGTGCCAGCAGCTTAGTGACAGGGGGTAGCGAGCAGTACTTC. The genes are TRBV13 and TRBJ2-7; 9 positions match TRBD1. Looked up from germline, CDR1 is PRHDT and CDR2 is FYEKMQ (reference sequence). Losses at the gene ends were 1 base for V and 6 bases for J; bases not matched to a gene: 4. This CDR3 has 14 amino acids.

This clone was seen only a few times. This chain links TRBV4-1 with TRBJ1-5; TRBD1 matches 7 bases. The germline V gene encodes CDR1 MGHRA and CDR2 YSYEKL. The J segment lost 6 bases and the V segment lost 4 bases, leaving 15 bases of the junction unmatched. The CDR3 has 17 amino acids. CDR3 region: CASSRMQQGPLSQPQHF. The CDR3 nucleotides are TGCGCCAGCAGCCGCATGCAACAGGGGCCCCTCTCTCAGCCCCAGCATTTT.

Regarding this clone: The sample holds other DNA sequences that translate to the same CDR3. The V call is TRBV9, the J call TRBJ2-1; TRBD2 agrees at 7 bases. The CDR3 is 14 residues long. CDR1 and CDR2 from the germline V gene are SGDLS and YYNGEE. V shed 4 bases, J shed 2 bases, and the junction held 3 bases outside the gene matches. In DNA, the CDR3 is TGTGCCAGCAGCCCCGGACTAGCCTACAATGAGCAGTTCTTC. This translates into CASSPGLAYNEQFF.

This clone was seen a few times. The chain couples TRBV10-3 to TRBJ2-7; 8 positions match TRBD1. Germline CDR1 ENHRY, CDR2 SYGVKD. CDR3 size: 14 residues. J was trimmed by 2 bases and V by 6 bases; bases with no gene match: 6. This CDR3 is CAIREDRATYEQYF. DNA for the CDR3: TGTGCCATCAGGGAGGACAGGGCGACCTACGAGCAGTACTTC.